This T cell receptor beta chain originates from a study of cytomegalovirus exposure and HLA in healthy donors. At the level of the study: Ancestry clustering placed more than 65% of 300 to 400 genotyped donors in the Caucasian-associated cluster. Whole-study results and caveats: When analyzed later, a missense DCLRE1C variant was found to be linked to TCR beta V- and J-gene trimming.

V lost 6 bases and J lost 2, with 7 bases in between. The CDR3 sequence is 12 residues long. The germline V gene encodes CDR1 MNHEY and CDR2 SVGAGI. This clone was detected only a few times. Antigen unknown. Primers: 60 Vbeta forward and 13 Jbeta reverse. Libraries were prepared by immunoSEQ multiplex PCR; TCRdb keeps only in-frame clonotypes and omits some of them. Found here are around 110,000 clones, roughly 9.9% of them singletons; the top ten hold 2.5% to 3.5%. V and J are TRBV6-5 and TRBJ1-2, with D hard to call. The source material was PBMCs. The sequence derives from a man younger than 40 in good health and CMV-seronegative. The CDR3 reads CASRSRNYGYTF. In DNA form, the CDR3 reads TGTGCCAGCAGGTCCAGGAACTATGGCTACACCTTC.